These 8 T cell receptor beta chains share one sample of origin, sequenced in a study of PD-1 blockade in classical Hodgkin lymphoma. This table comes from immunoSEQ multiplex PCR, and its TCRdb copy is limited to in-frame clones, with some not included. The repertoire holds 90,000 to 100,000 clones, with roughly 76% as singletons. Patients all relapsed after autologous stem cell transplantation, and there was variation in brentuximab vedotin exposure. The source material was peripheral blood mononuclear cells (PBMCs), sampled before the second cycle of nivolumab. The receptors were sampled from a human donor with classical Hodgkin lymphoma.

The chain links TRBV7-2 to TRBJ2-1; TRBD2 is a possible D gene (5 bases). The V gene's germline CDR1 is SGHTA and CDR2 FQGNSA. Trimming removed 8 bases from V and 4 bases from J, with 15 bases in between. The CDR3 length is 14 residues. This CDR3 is CASAYSPGYNEQFF. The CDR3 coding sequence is TGTGCCAGCGCTTACTCCCCGGGGTACAATGAGCAGTTCTTC.

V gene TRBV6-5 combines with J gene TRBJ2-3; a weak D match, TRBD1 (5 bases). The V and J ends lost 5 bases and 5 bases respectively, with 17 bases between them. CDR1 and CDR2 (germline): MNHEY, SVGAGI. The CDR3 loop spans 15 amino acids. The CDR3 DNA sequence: TGTGCCAGCAGTCATCAGGGATTGTCACGAGATACGCAGTATTTT. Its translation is CASSHQGLSRDTQYF.

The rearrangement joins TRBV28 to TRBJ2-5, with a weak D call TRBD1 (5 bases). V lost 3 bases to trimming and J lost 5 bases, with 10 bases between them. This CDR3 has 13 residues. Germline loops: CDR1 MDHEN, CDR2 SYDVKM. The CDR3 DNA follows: TGTGCCAGCAGTTTTTCAGGGCGCGAGACCCAGTACTTC. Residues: CASSFSGRETQYF.

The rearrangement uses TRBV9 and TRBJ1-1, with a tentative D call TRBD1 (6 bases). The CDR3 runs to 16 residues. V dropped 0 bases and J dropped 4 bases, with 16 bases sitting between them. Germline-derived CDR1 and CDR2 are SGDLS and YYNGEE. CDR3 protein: CASSVDSGGGGTEAFF. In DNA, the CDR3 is TGTGCCAGCAGCGTAGATTCGGGCGGAGGGGGCACTGAAGCTTTCTTT. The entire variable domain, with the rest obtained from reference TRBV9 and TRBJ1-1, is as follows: DSGVTQTPKHLITATGQRVTLRCSPRSGDLSVYWYQQSLDQGLQFLIQYYNGEERAKGNILERFSAQQFPDLHSELNLSSLELGDSALYFCASSVDSGGGGTEAFFGQGTRLTVV.

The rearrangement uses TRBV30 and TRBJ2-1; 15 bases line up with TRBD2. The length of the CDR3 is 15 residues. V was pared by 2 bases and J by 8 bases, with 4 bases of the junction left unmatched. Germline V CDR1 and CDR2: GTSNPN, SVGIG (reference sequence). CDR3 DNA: TGTGCCTGGAGTCCAGGACTAGCGGGAGGGTATGAGCAGTTCTTC. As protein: CAWSPGLAGGYEQFF.

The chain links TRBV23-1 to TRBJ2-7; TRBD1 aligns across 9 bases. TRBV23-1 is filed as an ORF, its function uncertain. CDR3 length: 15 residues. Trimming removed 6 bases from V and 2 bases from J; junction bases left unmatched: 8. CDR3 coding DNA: TGCGCCAGCAGGCCCGGGACAGGGAGGACCTACGAGCAGTACTTC. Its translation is CASRPGTGRTYEQYF.

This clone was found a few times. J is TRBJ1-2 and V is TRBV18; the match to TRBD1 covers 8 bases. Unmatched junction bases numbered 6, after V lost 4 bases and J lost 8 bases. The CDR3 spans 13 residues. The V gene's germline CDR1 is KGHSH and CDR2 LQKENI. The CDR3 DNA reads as TGTGCCAGCTCACTCGGACAGGGAGTGGGCTACACCTTC. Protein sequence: CASSLGQGVGYTF. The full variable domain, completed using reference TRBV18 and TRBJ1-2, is NAGVMQNPRHLVRRRGQEARLRCSPMKGHSHVYWYRQLPEEGLKFMVYLQKENIIDESGMPKERFSAEFPKEGPSILRIQQVVRGDSAAYFCASSLGQGVGYTFGSGTRLTVV.

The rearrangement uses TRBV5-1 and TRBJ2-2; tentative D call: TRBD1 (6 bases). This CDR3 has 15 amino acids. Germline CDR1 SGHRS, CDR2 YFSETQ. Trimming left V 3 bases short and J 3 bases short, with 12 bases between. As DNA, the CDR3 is TGCGCCAGCAGCTACGACAGGTCGGACACCGGGGAGCTGTTTTTT. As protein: CASSYDRSDTGELFF.